The rows below give T cell receptor beta chains drawn from one sample of a study of blood T cell repertoires in COVID-19. Some clones are missing from TCRdb's copy, which holds only in-frame ones; the method was immunoSEQ multiplex PCR. The table has more than 60,000 clones, less than 90% seen once; the top ten hold 6.3%. The sample was peripheral blood. Every receptor here comes from a man of 80 years or more with COVID-19, enrolled during active disease. Each CDR3 is given with its conserved first and last residue. D genes are given only for firm matches. Not every row has a clone size; where given, it reads once, few, many or a size class.

CASSSAPRGTDTQYF TGTGCCAGCAGTTCAGCCCCTAGAGGGACAGATACGCAGTATTTT TRBV28 NA TRBJ2-3 NA
CSVEDGQGYMNTEAFF TGCAGCGTTGAAGATGGGCAGGGGTATATGAACACTGAAGCTTTCTTT TRBV29-1 NA TRBJ1-1 NA
CASSLARTSVQETQYF TGTGCCAGCAGCTTAGCCAGGACTAGCGTCCAAGAGACCCAGTACTTC TRBV7-8 NA TRBJ2-5 TRBD2
CASSPRQGRPSPLHF TGTGCCAGCAGTCCTCGACAGGGTAGACCCTCACCCCTCCACTTT TRBV25-1 once TRBJ1-6 TRBD1
CASSRDRGNEQFF TGTGCCAGCTCAAGGGACAGGGGGAATGAGCAGTTCTTC TRBV7-3 NA TRBJ2-1 TRBD1
CAIRATTGEAYTGANVLTF TGTGCCATCAGGGCTACAACAGGGGAGGCATACACTGGGGCCAACGTCCTGACTTTC TRBV10-3 NA TRBJ2-6 NA
CASSLSGANQPQHF TGTGCCAGCAGTTTATCAGGGGCCAATCAGCCCCAGCATTTT TRBV27 NA TRBJ1-5 NA
CASSPAGRGSNQPQHF TGTGCCAGCAGTCCGGCCGGCAGGGGATCAAATCAGCCCCAGCATTTT TRBV28 NA TRBJ1-5 NA
CASSANTGTGSVEQFF TGCGCCAGCAGCGCAAACACCGGGACAGGGTCGGTTGAGCAGTTCTTC TRBV5-1 NA TRBJ2-1 TRBD1
CASTILDRANTEAFF TGTGCCAGCACCATCTTGGACAGGGCGAACACTGAAGCTTTCTTT TRBV28 NA TRBJ1-1 TRBD1
CASSLTPGTVNRKAFF TGTGCCAGCAGTCTTACTCCCGGGACAGTAAACAGAAAAGCTTTCTTT TRBV28 NA TRBJ1-1 TRBD1
CASSLNSGAYEQYF TGTGCCAGCAGTTTGAATAGCGGGGCCTACGAGCAGTACTTC TRBV28 NA TRBJ2-7 TRBD2
CASSFFRDSGETQYF TGCGCCAGCAGCTTCTTTAGGGACTCGGGCGAGACCCAGTACTTC TRBV5-1 NA TRBJ2-5 NA
CSVESGTHYTEAFF TGCAGCGTTGAATCCGGGACACACTACACTGAAGCTTTCTTT TRBV29-1 NA TRBJ1-1 NA
CASRKGAIISPYNEQFF TGTGCTAGTAGGAAAGGGGCTATTATTTCGCCTTACAATGAGCAGTTCTTC TRBV12-5 NA TRBJ2-1 NA
CASKDSPSGNTIYF TGTGCCAGCAAAGACAGTCCCTCTGGAAACACCATATATTTT TRBV5-4 once TRBJ1-3 NA
CASSPWDTYGYTF TGTGCCAGCTCGCCCTGGGACACCTATGGCTACACCTTC TRBV27 NA TRBJ1-2 NA
CASNLQGGYNSPLHF TGTGCCAGCAATTTACAGGGGGGCTATAATTCACCCCTCCACTTT TRBV2 NA TRBJ1-6 TRBD1
CASSYSGSSYNSPLHF TGTGCCAGCAGTTACTCGGGGAGCTCCTATAATTCACCCCTCCACTTT TRBV6-5 NA TRBJ1-6 NA
CASSLTALNYGYTF TGTGCCAGCAGCCTAACAGCCCTTAACTATGGCTACACCTTC TRBV7-2 NA TRBJ1-2 NA
CASSHLSGGLTYEQYF TGTGCCAGCAGCCACCTAAGCGGGGGGCTGACCTACGAGCAGTACTTC TRBV3-1/TRBV3-2 NA TRBJ2-7 TRBD2
CAASEGPGNTIYF TGTGCCGCCTCGGAGGGGCCTGGAAACACCATATATTTT TRBV9 NA TRBJ1-3 NA
CASSQGQGAGETQYF TGCGCCAGCAGCCAAGGACAGGGGGCTGGAGAGACCCAGTACTTC TRBV4-3 NA TRBJ2-5 TRBD1
CASSLEGGQPQHF TGTGCCAGCAGCTTAGAGGGTGGACAGCCCCAGCATTTT TRBV5-4 NA TRBJ1-5 NA
CASKQAGSSTDTQYF TGCGCCAGCAAGCAGGCTGGCTCTAGCACAGATACGCAGTATTTT TRBV5-1 NA TRBJ2-3 NA
CASIRWTSSYEQYF TGTGCCAGCATAAGGTGGACTAGCTCTTACGAGCAGTACTTC TRBV6-5 NA TRBJ2-7 TRBD2
CASSSRQGPYEQYF TGTGCCAGCAGCTCCCGACAGGGCCCCTACGAGCAGTACTTC TRBV11-2 NA TRBJ2-7 TRBD1
CASTPPGTGLNTEAFF TGTGCCAGTACCCCCCCCGGGACAGGGCTGAACACTGAAGCTTTCTTT TRBV19 NA TRBJ1-1 TRBD1
CASSQGSDRGRETQYF TGTGCCAGCAGCCAAGGGTCCGACAGGGGCAGAGAGACCCAGTACTTC TRBV3-1/TRBV3-2 NA TRBJ2-5 TRBD1
CASSRDRVTDTQYF TGTGCCAGCAGCCGAGACAGGGTAACAGATACGCAGTATTTT TRBV7-9 NA TRBJ2-3 TRBD1
CASSLGGLQGRGETQYF TGTGCCAGCAGCTTAGGGGGATTACAGGGTCGGGGAGAGACCCAGTACTTC TRBV7-2 once TRBJ2-5 NA
CASSSLKEVSEQYF TGTGCCAGCAGCTCTCTGAAGGAGGTTTCCGAGCAGTACTTC TRBV6-5 NA TRBJ2-7 NA
CASSNGVPNTEAFF TGTGCCAGTAGTAACGGGGTGCCGAACACTGAAGCTTTCTTT TRBV19 NA TRBJ1-1 NA
CASSQLGGSTEAFF TGTGCCAGCTCACAGCTCGGGGGGAGCACTGAAGCTTTCTTT TRBV18 NA TRBJ1-1 NA
CASMFQGSKNYGYTF TGTGCCAGCATGTTCCAGGGGTCCAAGAACTATGGCTACACCTTC TRBV5-6 once TRBJ1-2 NA
CASSTPTGTDTQYF TGTGCCAGCAGCACACCCACCGGCACAGATACGCAGTATTTT TRBV7-6 NA TRBJ2-3 NA
CASSPPLRASGGTDTQYF TGTGCCAGCAGTCCACCTCTGAGGGCTAGCGGGGGCACAGATACGCAGTATTTT TRBV28 NA TRBJ2-3 TRBD2
CASSYSTGAHYGYTF TGTGCCAGCAGCTACTCGACAGGGGCACACTATGGCTACACCTTC TRBV6-5 NA TRBJ1-2 TRBD1
CASSLAGGNQPQHF TGTGCCAGCAGCTTAGCAGGGGGAAATCAGCCCCAGCATTTT TRBV11-2 NA TRBJ1-5 TRBD1
CASSHRDTHTGELFF TGTGCCAGCAGCCACCGAGACACGCACACCGGGGAGCTGTTTTTT TRBV3-1/TRBV3-2 once TRBJ2-2 NA
CASSLEQGLSYTF TGTGCCAGCAGCTTAGAACAGGGGCTGAGCTACACCTTC TRBV7-2 NA TRBJ1-2 TRBD1
CASSLGTGDETQYF TGTGCCAGCAGCTTAGGGACAGGGGATGAGACCCAGTACTTC TRBV7-3 NA TRBJ2-5 TRBD1
CSATRGETQYF TGCAGTGCTACTCGGGGGGAGACCCAGTACTTC TRBV20-1 NA TRBJ2-5 NA
CASSPDRGGHQPQHF TGTGCCAGCAGCCCCGACCGGGGAGGGCATCAGCCCCAGCATTTT TRBV3-1/TRBV3-2 NA TRBJ1-5 NA
CASSTDRNTEAFF TGTGCCAGTTCTACGGACAGGAACACTGAAGCTTTCTTT TRBV6-5 few TRBJ1-1 NA
CSASLRQGNTEAFF TGCAGTGCTAGTCTACGACAGGGGAACACTGAAGCTTTCTTT TRBV20-1 NA TRBJ1-1 TRBD1
CASRPTRGQGSEAFF TGTGCCAGCAGACCAACCAGGGGACAGGGTTCTGAAGCTTTCTTT TRBV7-9 NA TRBJ1-1 TRBD1
CASSRDSSGNTIYF TGTGCCAGCAGCCGGGACAGCTCTGGAAACACCATATATTTT TRBV7-2 once TRBJ1-3 TRBD1